The clone carrying this T cell receptor (beta chain) came up a few times. The authors extracted RNA and reverse transcribed it into cDNA as the sequencing template. Profiled with immunoSEQ multiplex PCR; TCRdb holds only in-frame clones, not every one. The sample shows 150,000 to 250,000 clones, roughly 64% of them seen only once. This record comes from a study of CD8+ T cells in alopecia areata. Study as a whole: Tofacitinib lasted 6 to 18 months, then 6 months off drug.

The CDR3 length is 13 residues. Trimming left V 1 base short and J 1 base short, with 5 bases between. Germline V gives CDR1 SGDLS, CDR2 YYNGEE. The treatment: oral pan-JAK inhibitor, 5-10 mg twice daily. The material was CD4+ T cells sorted from blood, obtained at week 24, from a patient treated with tofacitinib. This TCR derives from a human donor with alopecia areata. The V gene is TRBV9, the J gene TRBJ2-5; D not certain. The CDR3, as DNA: TGTGCCAGCAGCGTATACAGCCAAGAGACCCAGTACTTC. Residues: CASSVYSQETQYF.